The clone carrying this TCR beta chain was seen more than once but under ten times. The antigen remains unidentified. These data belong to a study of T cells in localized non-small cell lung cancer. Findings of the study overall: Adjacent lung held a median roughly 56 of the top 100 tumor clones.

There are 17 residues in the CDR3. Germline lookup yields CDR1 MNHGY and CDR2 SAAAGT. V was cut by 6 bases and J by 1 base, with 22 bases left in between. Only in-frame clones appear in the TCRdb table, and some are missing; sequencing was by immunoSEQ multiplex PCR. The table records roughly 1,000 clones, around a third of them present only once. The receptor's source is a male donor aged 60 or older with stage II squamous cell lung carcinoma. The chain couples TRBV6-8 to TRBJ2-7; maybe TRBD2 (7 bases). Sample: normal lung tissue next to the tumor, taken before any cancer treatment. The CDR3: CASSYPRGRGYSYEQYF. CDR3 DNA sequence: TGTGCCAGCAGCTACCCTAGGGGGAGGGGATATTCCTACGAGCAGTACTTC.